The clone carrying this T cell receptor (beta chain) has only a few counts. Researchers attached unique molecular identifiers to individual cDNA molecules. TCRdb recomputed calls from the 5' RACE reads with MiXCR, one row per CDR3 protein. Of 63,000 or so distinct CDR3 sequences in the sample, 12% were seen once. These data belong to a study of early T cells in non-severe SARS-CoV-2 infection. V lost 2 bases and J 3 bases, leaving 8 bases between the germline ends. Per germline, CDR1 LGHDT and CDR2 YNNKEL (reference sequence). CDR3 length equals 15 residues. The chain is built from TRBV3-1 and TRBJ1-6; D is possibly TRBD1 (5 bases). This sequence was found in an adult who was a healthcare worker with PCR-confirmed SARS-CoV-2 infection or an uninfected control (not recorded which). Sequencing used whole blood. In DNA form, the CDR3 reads TGTGCCAGCAGCCAAACAGGAGACTATAATTCACCCCTCCACTTT. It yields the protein CASSQTGDYNSPLHF. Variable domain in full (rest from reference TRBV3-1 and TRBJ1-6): DTAVSQTPKYLVTQMGNDKSIKCEQNLGHDTMYWYKQDSKKFLKIMFSYNNKELIINETVPNRFSPKSPDKAHLNLHINSLELGDSAVYFCASSQTGDYNSPLHFGNGTRLTVT.